The clone carrying this T cell receptor (beta chain) was picked up one time. Its antigen is currently unknown. The record originates from a study of Tregs in tolerant kidney transplant recipients. Findings of the study overall: Findings come from small patient numbers and require larger validation.

Unstimulated Tregs (CD4+CD25+CD127-) and CD4+CD25- non-Tregs were sorted from PBMCs. With 4 bases removed from V and 7 bases from J, the gap between germline ends came to 12 bases. There are 13 residues in the CDR3. Germline V gene lookup returns CDR1 SGHRS and CDR2 YFSETQ. Data came from immunoSEQ multiplex PCR; TCRdb stores just in-frame clones and leaves some out. The top ten clones hold about 0.7% of a sample with approximately 43,000 clones, more than 80% of them seen once. V usage is TRBV5-1 and J usage is TRBJ2-1, with a weak D call TRBD1 (6 bases). The sequenced sample consisted of Tregs from blood. The sequence derives from a human donor in good health. The CDR3 DNA follows: TGCGCCAGCAGCGGACGAACAGGGAATGAGCAGTTCTTC. This sequence encodes CASSGRTGNEQFF.